The 24 T cell receptor beta chains below come from one sample, sequenced in a study of blood T cells in healthy people across ages. Sample-barcoded 5' priming and a J-beta primer mix drove a second PCR of roughly 6 to 12 cycles. MiXCR was run by TCRdb on the 5' RACE reads, yielding one entry per CDR3 protein. In the table there are under 2,000,000 distinct CDR3 sequences, roughly 49% of which are singletons. Sequencing was performed on blood. These receptors were collected from a woman between 40 and 50 years old in good health.

This rearrangement joins TRBV2 to TRBJ1-2; D is possibly TRBD1 (6 bases). Trimming took 6 bases from V and 5 from J, leaving 16 bases between them. There are 14 residues in the CDR3. Germline loops: CDR1 SNHLY, CDR2 FYNNEI. The CDR3 region is CASRSRGATYGYTF. CDR3 nucleotides: TGTGCCAGCAGAAGTCGGGGGGCAACGTATGGCTACACCTTC.

The CDR3 loop is CATSDLGVETQYF. CDR3 nucleotides: TGTGCCACCAGTGATTTGGGGGTTGAGACCCAGTACTTC. The rearrangement joins TRBV24-1 to TRBJ2-5; no clear D. CDR3 length: 13 amino acids. Germline CDR1 KGHDR, CDR2 SFDVKD. V dropped 0 bases and J dropped 5 bases, with 6 bases sitting between them.

This chain joins TRBV11-2 and TRBJ2-3, with D tentatively TRBD1 (8 bases). CDR1 is SGHAT, CDR2 FQNNGV, per germline. V was clipped by 4 bases and J by 4 bases, with 18 bases between them. CDR3 length equals 16 residues. CDR3 coding DNA: TGTGCCAGCAGCTCCAGGCTACAGGGGGGGCCAGATACGCAGTATTTT. It translates to CASSSRLQGGPDTQYF.

This clonotype was seen more than once but under ten times. This sequence joins TRBV7-2 and TRBJ1-2; the match to TRBD1 covers 7 bases. Germline assignment: CDR1 SGHTA and CDR2 FQGNSA. V was pared by 3 bases and J by 8 bases, with 9 bases of the junction left unmatched. There are 14 residues in the CDR3. The CDR3 sequence is CASSFYRGLSGYTF. The CDR3 nucleotides are TGTGCCAGCAGCTTCTACAGGGGTCTCTCGGGCTACACCTTC.

This chain connects TRBV4-2 to TRBJ2-3; D is undetermined. CDR1 LGHNA and CDR2 YNFKEQ come from the germline V gene. This CDR3 is 14 amino acids long. Between the trimmed V and J ends, which lost 4 bases and 2 bases, there was a span of 10 bases. The CDR3 DNA is TGTGCCAGCAGCCGAGCAGTAATCACAGATACGCAGTATTTT. It encodes CASSRAVITDTQYF.

This clonotype was seen only a few times. This chain connects TRBV28 to TRBJ2-1, with TRBD1 as a possible D gene (6 bases). V lost 2 bases and J 0 bases, leaving 14 bases between the germline ends. Germline CDR1 is MDHEN and CDR2 is SYDVKM. This CDR3 region has 17 residues. CDR3 protein: CASSLKRYRDSYNEQFF. The DNA of the CDR3 is TGTGCCAGCAGTTTAAAGAGGTACAGGGACTCCTACAATGAGCAGTTCTTC.

Notes on this clonotype: Mismatch with germline at one junction end may stem from a read error. The chain joins TRBV12-3 or TRBV12-4 to TRBJ1-1, with D possibly TRBD1 on 6 matching bases. The CDR3 sequence is 14 residues long. The CDR3 loop is CASSATDSNTEAFF. CDR3 DNA sequence: TGTGCCAGCAGCGCAACGGACAGTAACACTGAGGCTTTCTTT.

The V gene is TRBV6-6, the J gene TRBJ2-3, with 7 bases identical to TRBD2. The V gene's germline CDR1 is MNHNY and CDR2 SVGAGI (reference sequence). CDR3 length: 12 residues. With 5 bases clipped from V and 8 bases from J, the junction kept 4 bases outside the gene matches. The CDR3 here is CASSPGGVTQYF. As DNA, the CDR3 is TGTGCCAGCAGTCCTGGGGGGGTTACGCAGTATTTT.

This chain joins TRBV4-1 and TRBJ2-7; D is unclear. The CDR3 length is 14 residues. V was pared by 2 bases and J by 1 base, with 9 bases between. Germline values: CDR1 MGHRA, CDR2 YSYEKL. In DNA, the CDR3 is TGCGCCAGCAGCCAACGCGCAGGATCCTACGAGCAGTACTTC. It codes for CASSQRAGSYEQYF.

The CDR3 DNA sequence: TGCAGCGTTGAACAGGCGCGCACAGATACGCAGTATTTT. This encodes CSVEQARTDTQYF. The gene calls are TRBV29-1 and TRBJ2-3; no clear D gene. The CDR3 extends over 13 amino acids. Trimming cost V 2 bases and J 1 base, with 7 bases left between them. The germline V gene encodes CDR1 SQVTM and CDR2 ANQGSEA.

This clonotype was detected a few times. This chain uses TRBV6-6 with TRBJ2-1, with D possibly matching TRBD1 (5 bases). Trimming shortened V by 2 bases and J by 8 bases, and 13 bases separated the two germline ends. The CDR3 is made up of 14 amino acids. Germline V gives CDR1 MNHNY, CDR2 SVGAGI (reference sequence). CDR3 nucleotides: TGTGCCAGCAGTTACCCCTTGGGGCATGATGAGCAGTTCTTC. Protein sequence: CASSYPLGHDEQFF.

The chain has TRBV4-1 and TRBJ2-7; D is unresolved. The germline CDR1 and CDR2 sequences are MGHRA and YSYEKL. This CDR3 comprises 13 residues. Trimming pared 0 bases from V and 3 bases from J, leaving 6 bases between. The chain's CDR3 is CASSQDGNYEQYF. The CDR3 nucleotides read TGCGCCAGCAGCCAAGATGGAAACTACGAGCAGTACTTC.

The V gene is TRBV7-2, the J gene TRBJ1-5; TRBD1 aligns across 8 bases. V trimming: 0 bases; J trimming: 5 bases; junction bases outside the gene matches: 3. The CDR3 is 15 residues long. Germline CDR1 is SGHTA and CDR2 is FQGNSA. The chain's CDR3 is CASSLARGLYQPQHF. The CDR3, as DNA: TGTGCCAGCAGCTTAGCCAGGGGGCTGTATCAGCCCCAGCATTTT.

This chain uses TRBV13 with TRBJ2-7, with 13 bases aligning to TRBD2. This CDR3 is built from 16 residues. The V gene end was trimmed by 4 bases and the J gene end by 3 bases; junction bases not matched to a gene: 6. The germline V gene has CDR1 PRHDT and CDR2 FYEKMQ (reference sequence). This CDR3 reads CASSSDGTSGVYEQYF. The CDR3 DNA reads TGTGCCAGCAGCTCTGACGGGACTAGCGGGGTCTACGAGCAGTACTTC.

This clonotype was observed a handful of times. This chain uses TRBV29-1 with TRBJ2-5; D possibly corresponds to TRBD1 (6 bases). Trimming removed 5 bases from V and 2 bases from J, with 15 bases in between. In germline, CDR1 is SQVTM, CDR2 ANQGSEA. This CDR3 region has 14 residues. The CDR3 sequence is CSVQRQVEQETQYF. The CDR3 DNA is TGCAGCGTTCAGAGACAGGTGGAGCAAGAGACCCAGTACTTC.

This chain connects TRBV7-8 to TRBJ2-1; 9 bases agree with TRBD1. Trimming cost V 4 bases and J 4 bases; bases outside gene matches: 11. The CDR3 has 17 amino acids. Germline assignment: CDR1 SGHVS and CDR2 FQNEAQ. CDR3 loop: CASSSPLGQGDYNEQFF. CDR3 nucleotide sequence: TGTGCCAGCAGCTCGCCCCTGGGACAGGGCGATTACAATGAGCAGTTCTTC.

A remark on this clonotype: At one boundary the junction diverges from the germline segment, which might be a read error. The rearrangement links TRBV7-7 to TRBJ2-5; D might be TRBD2 (7 bases). This CDR3 has 14 residues. Per germline, CDR1 SSHAT and CDR2 FNYEAQ (reference sequence). The CDR3 region is CASSFRPGGNEQYF. CDR3 sequence (DNA): TGTGCTAGCAGCTTCCGGCCGGGGGGCAATGAGCAGTACTTC.

This chain uses TRBV9 with TRBJ2-7; D is possibly TRBD2 (5 bases). Trimming took 2 bases from V and 2 from J, leaving 8 bases between them. There are 13 residues in the CDR3. Germline CDR1 reads SGDLS; CDR2 reads YYNGEE. CDR3 sequence reads: CASSVGNPYEQYF. CDR3 DNA: TGTGCCAGCAGCGTCGGGAACCCCTACGAGCAGTACTTC.

CDR3 DNA: TGTGCCAGCATTAGATGCACAGATACGCAGTATTTT. Translation: CASIRCTDTQYF. The J gene is TRBJ2-3, the V gene TRBV6-7, with D unresolved. TRBV6-7 is reported as an ORF; its role is uncertain. This CDR3 is built from 12 residues. Trimming removed 7 bases from V and 1 base from J, with 6 bases in between.

This clonotype appeared a few times. The chain joins TRBV20-1 to TRBJ2-1; D not resolved. This CDR3 region has 12 residues. Trimming took off 7 bases at V and 6 bases at J, with 13 bases between the two ends. The germline V gene has CDR1 DFQATT and CDR2 SNEGSKA (reference sequence). DNA of the CDR3: TGCAGTGTTGTTTCCCTGGGCAATGAGCAGTTCTTC. Amino acids: CSVVSLGNEQFF.

This clonotype appeared a single time. The chain is built from TRBV7-9 and TRBJ2-5; possibly TRBD1 for D (5 bases). The J call may be faulty, since TRBJ2-7 better matches the DNA end. Germline V gives CDR1 SEHNR, CDR2 FQNEAQ (reference sequence). CDR3 size: 15 residues. This CDR3 reads CASSKIGVGDPEQYF. CDR3 in DNA: TGTGCCAGCAGCAAAATAGGGGTAGGGGATCCCGAGCAGTACTTC.

The chain uses TRBV9 and TRBJ2-3; 7 bases are a match to TRBD2. Per the germline V gene, CDR1 is SGDLS and CDR2 is YYNGEE. CDR3 size: 16 residues. The V and J ends lost 4 bases and 14 bases, in that order; junction bases with no gene match: 22. This CDR3 is CASSLGTRTSGGSTYF. CDR3 nucleotides: TGTGCCAGCAGCCTAGGAACAAGGACTAGTGGGGGGTCCACGTATTTT.

The gene calls are TRBV5-1 and TRBJ1-1, with D unclear. The CDR3 loop spans 15 amino acids. Trimming cost V 0 bases and J 1 base, with 10 bases left between them. Per the germline V gene, CDR1 is SGHRS and CDR2 is YFSETQ. CDR3 in amino acids: CASSLVFGQNTEAFF. For the CDR3, the DNA is TGCGCCAGCAGCTTGGTTTTCGGCCAGAACACTGAAGCTTTCTTT.

The chain joins TRBV29-1 to TRBJ2-3; tentative D call: TRBD2 (5 bases). V was pared by 8 bases and J by 1 base, with 13 bases between. CDR3 size: 13 residues. Germline-derived CDR1 and CDR2 are SQVTM and ANQGSEA. CDR3 in amino acids: CSKGGSRTDTQYF. The CDR3 nucleotides read TGCAGCAAGGGTGGGAGCCGCACAGATACGCAGTATTTT.